These T cell receptor beta chains were read from a single sample in a study of post-analysis software for immune sequencing data. TCRdb re-called the PCR reads with MiXCR, one entry per CDR3 protein. Among 430,000 or so distinct CDR3 sequences, approximately 38% were seen once, and the ten largest hold 6% to 9%. Sequenced material: blood. These receptors were obtained from a girl aged 2 to 10 with multiple sclerosis. Both conserved end residues are part of each CDR3. Each record gives: clone size, V gene, J gene, D gene, CDR3 protein, CDR3 DNA. A D gene is named only where the DNA matches it firmly. Size is omitted from some rows. Given values are once, few, many or a class for expanded clones.

-,TRBV6-5,TRBJ1-3,TRBD1,CASTTGTGHTIYF,TGTGCCAGCACTACCGGGACAGGGCACACCATATATTTT
-,TRBV20-1,TRBJ1-4,-,CSARRDPGRVEKLFF,TGCAGTGCTAGACGGGACCCCGGACGAGTTGAAAAACTGTTTTTT
once,TRBV28,TRBJ2-1,TRBD1,CASTMGGQGLNEQFF,TGTGCCAGCACCATGGGGGGACAGGGGTTGAATGAGCAGTTCTTC
-,TRBV6-5,TRBJ2-7,TRBD2,CASRAGLAYEQYF,TGTGCCAGCAGGGCGGGACTAGCTTACGAGCAGTACTTC
-,TRBV6-1,TRBJ1-3,-,CASSEQGLRLSGNTIYF,TGTGCCAGCAGTGAACAGGGGTTAAGGTTGTCTGGAAACACCATATATTTT
-,TRBV15,TRBJ1-5,-,CATSRELTAQHF,TGTGCCACCAGCAGAGAGCTAACGGCCCAGCATTTT
-,TRBV3-1,TRBJ2-3,TRBD1,CASSQLRGSTDTQYF,TGTGCCAGCAGCCAACTCAGGGGGAGCACAGATACGCAGTATTTT
few,TRBV7-2,TRBJ2-3,TRBD2,CASSRNLAGAGTDTQYF,TGTGCCAGCAGCAGAAACCTAGCGGGAGCAGGCACAGATACGCAGTATTTT
-,TRBV3-1,TRBJ1-2,-,CASSQDPDSSLYGYTF,TGTGCCAGCAGCCAAGATCCAGACAGCAGCCTCTATGGCTACACCTTC
-,TRBV7-6,TRBJ2-1,-,CASSRDRGLEFF,TGTGCCAGCAGCCGGGACCGCGGACTGGAGTTCTTC
few,TRBV27,TRBJ2-1,TRBD1,CASSYEGQGGYEQFF,TGTGCCAGCAGTTACGAGGGACAGGGAGGATATGAGCAGTTCTTC
few,TRBV12-3/TRBV12-4,TRBJ2-5,TRBD1,CASSSGTGIQETQYF,TGTGCCAGCAGTTCCGGGACAGGGATTCAAGAGACCCAGTACTTC
few,TRBV20-1,TRBJ2-1,-,CSASGTNNEQFF,TGCAGTGCTAGCGGGACCAACAATGAGCAGTTCTTC
-,TRBV5-1,TRBJ2-5,TRBD2,CASSIVRAGEETQYF,TGCGCCAGCAGCATCGTCCGGGCGGGAGAAGAGACCCAGTACTTC
-,TRBV13,TRBJ1-6,-,CASSDYSASYNSPLHF,TGTGCCAGCAGCGACTACAGTGCCTCCTATAATTCACCCCTCCACTTT
-,TRBV4-3,TRBJ2-1,TRBD2,CASSRLSRAGGHNEQFF,TGCGCCAGCAGCCGGCTTAGCAGAGCGGGAGGGCACAATGAGCAGTTCTTC
few,TRBV20-1,TRBJ1-1,-,CSARDPGTTEAFF,TGCAGTGCTAGAGATCCGGGGACCACTGAAGCTTTCTTT
-,TRBV12-3/TRBV12-4,TRBJ2-3,-,CASSLQPSSTDTQYF,TGTGCCAGCAGTTTACAGCCATCCAGCACAGATACGCAGTATTTT
few,TRBV5-1,TRBJ2-1,-,CASSLAPADYNEQFF,TGCGCCAGCAGCTTGGCCCCGGCGGACTACAATGAGCAGTTCTTC
-,TRBV20-1,TRBJ2-5,TRBD1,CSVPDRMARETQYF,TGCAGTGTCCCGGACAGGATGGCGAGGGAGACCCAGTACTTC
few,TRBV5-1,TRBJ2-1,-,CASSLVPPSRNEQFF,TGCGCCAGCAGCCTAGTCCCTCCGTCTCGCAATGAGCAGTTCTTC
-,TRBV10-2,TRBJ1-2,-,CASSGPIWGYTF,TGCGCCAGCAGTGGGCCGATTTGGGGCTACACCTTC
-,TRBV2,TRBJ1-2,-,CASSAGYGYTF,TGTGCCAGCAGTGCGGGCTATGGCTACACCTTC
-,TRBV6-6,TRBJ2-5,-,CASSSYTLRGTQYF,TGTGCCAGCAGTTCCTACACACTCCGGGGGACCCAGTACTTC
-,TRBV18,TRBJ1-2,TRBD1,CASSPPGGSSEYGYTF,TGTGCCAGCTCACCACCAGGGGGCTCTTCTGAATATGGCTACACCTTC
-,TRBV18,TRBJ1-1,TRBD1,CASSTTGTGGTEAFF,TGTGCCAGCTCAACAACCGGGACAGGGGGCACTGAAGCTTTCTTT
-,TRBV20-1,TRBJ2-1,TRBD2,CSATGLAYNEQFF,TGCAGTGCTACGGGACTAGCTTACAATGAGCAGTTCTTC
few,TRBV20-1,TRBJ1-5,-,CSARDLGFLGDNNQPQHF,TGCAGTGCTAGAGATTTGGGGTTCCTTGGGGATAACAATCAGCCCCAGCATTTT
-,TRBV5-6,TRBJ1-1,-,CARSWRGSGPEAFF,TGTGCCCGCAGCTGGAGGGGAAGTGGCCCTGAAGCTTTCTTT
-,TRBV12-3/TRBV12-4,TRBJ2-4,-,CASTSRSTKNIQYF,TGTGCCAGCACCTCCCGTAGTACCAAAAACATTCAGTACTTC
-,TRBV28,TRBJ1-6,-,CASNGFDSPLHF,TGTGCCAGCAACGGCTTCGATTCACCCCTCCACTTT
once,TRBV2,TRBJ2-7,-,CASSEVPPVEQYF,TGTGCCAGCAGTGAAGTCCCGCCCGTCGAGCAGTACTTC
-,TRBV6-6,TRBJ2-1,-,CASRKRERSGYEQFF,TGTGCCAGCAGGAAGAGGGAAAGGAGCGGCTATGAGCAGTTCTTC
few,TRBV5-5,TRBJ2-1,TRBD1,CASSPQGAYEQFF,TGTGCCAGCAGCCCACAGGGGGCGTATGAGCAGTTCTTC
-,TRBV29-1,TRBJ2-1,TRBD2,CNVASGGIEQFF,TGCAACGTGGCTAGCGGGGGGATTGAGCAGTTCTTC
few,TRBV29-1,TRBJ2-7,-,CSVESDGYEQYF,TGCAGCGTTGAATCGGATGGCTACGAGCAGTACTTC
-,TRBV18,TRBJ2-1,-,CASSPREGRDNEQFF,TGTGCCAGCTCACCCCGAGAGGGGAGAGACAATGAGCAGTTCTTC
-,TRBV7-3,TRBJ2-5,TRBD1,CASSQGQGGRETQYF,TGTGCCAGCAGCCAGGGACAGGGGGGACGAGAGACCCAGTACTTC
few,TRBV5-5,TRBJ2-3,TRBD2,CASSSLAGFSTDTQYF,TGTGCCAGCAGCTCACTAGCGGGCTTTTCAACAGATACGCAGTATTTT
-,TRBV20-1,TRBJ2-1,-,CSARDLYLNTYNEQFF,TGCAGTGCTAGAGATCTCTACCTCAACACCTACAATGAGCAGTTCTTC
-,TRBV4-1,TRBJ1-4,-,CASSGVRGGEKLFF,TGCGCCAGCAGCGGGGTCAGGGGAGGTGAAAAACTGTTTTTT
-,TRBV27,TRBJ2-6,-,CASSLLPVGNSGANVLTF,TGTGCCAGCAGTTTATTGCCAGTTGGGAACTCTGGGGCCAACGTCCTGACTTTC
few,TRBV29-1,TRBJ2-1,-,CSVEGHQRQSSYNEQFF,TGCAGCGTTGAAGGGCACCAGCGCCAGAGCTCCTACAATGAGCAGTTCTTC